The 10 T cell receptor beta chains given below trace back to one sample, sequenced in a study of T cell repertoires in cytomegalovirus infection. Their cognate antigens are unknown. TCRdb called the reads again in MiXCR, with one record for every CDR3 protein. Here the sample spans hundreds of thousands of distinct CDR3 sequences, roughly 43% being singletons. The sample was cultured PBMCs, taken from culture after CMV antigen stimulation. Receptors were obtained from a human donor in good health (CMV status not recorded). Some clones in this sample may be carry-over from other donors' samples.

V is TRBV2 and J is TRBJ1-4; D call uncertain. With 4 bases removed from V and 8 bases from J, the gap between germline ends came to 14 bases. CDR1 is SNHLY, CDR2 FYNNEI, per germline. The CDR3 contains 14 residues. The CDR3: CASSVVGRWEKLFF. For the CDR3, the DNA is TGTGCCAGCAGTGTTGTCGGGCGTTGGGAAAAACTGTTTTTT.

This chain uses TRBV7-2 with TRBJ1-6, with a weak D call TRBD1 (5 bases). From germline, CDR1 is SGHTA and CDR2 FQGNSA. This CDR3 region has 14 residues. Trimming cost V 8 bases and J 7 bases, with 15 bases left between them. The CDR3 loop is CASGETVGNSPLHF. For the CDR3, the DNA is TGTGCCAGCGGAGAGACAGTCGGGAATTCACCCCTCCACTTT.

This clonotype was counted a few times. V and J are TRBV5-4 and TRBJ2-2, with TRBD1 identical over 7 bases. V lost 5 bases, J lost 4 bases, and 8 bases stayed unmatched. Germline CDR1 is SGHNT and CDR2 is YYREEE (reference sequence). CDR3 length: 15 residues. The CDR3 reads CASSPQGSSTGELFF. In nucleotides, the CDR3 is TGTGCCAGCAGTCCACAGGGGTCTAGCACCGGGGAGCTGTTTTTT.

Written as DNA, the CDR3 is TGTGCCAGTACCCTACTAGCGGGAGAGTTGAATGAGCAGTTCTTC. Amino acid sequence: CASTLLAGELNEQFF. The rearrangement links TRBV27 to TRBJ2-1; TRBD2 aligns across 11 bases. The CDR3 runs to 15 residues. Germline trimming cut 9 bases from V and 7 bases from J; bases unmatched to any gene: 11. Germline V lookup: CDR1 MNHEY, CDR2 SMNVEV (reference sequence).

The rearrangement links TRBV12-3 or TRBV12-4 to TRBJ1-3; 8 bases match TRBD1. The J segment lost 3 bases and the V segment lost 6 bases, leaving 4 bases of the junction unmatched. The CDR3 totals 14 residues. DNA of the CDR3: TGTGCCAGCAGGCAGGGGGCCATTGGAAACACCATATATTTT. Translation: CASRQGAIGNTIYF.

This clonotype was observed a few times. The rearrangement joins TRBV5-6 to TRBJ2-1, with D possibly TRBD1 on 6 matching bases. CDR3 length: 16 amino acids. Between the trimmed V and J ends, which lost 4 bases and 0 bases, there was a span of 14 bases. Per the germline V gene, CDR1 is SGHDT and CDR2 is YYEEEE. The CDR3 here is CASSPRGLFSYNEQFF. As DNA, the CDR3 is TGTGCCAGCAGCCCCAGGGGCCTCTTCTCCTACAATGAGCAGTTCTTC.

The chain employs TRBV15 and TRBJ2-5, with D maybe TRBD2 (6 bases). Germline V gives CDR1 LNHNV, CDR2 YYDKDF (reference sequence). The CDR3 is made up of 15 amino acids. V lost 0 bases and J lost 5, with 13 bases in between. The DNA for the CDR3 is TGTGCCACCAGCAGAGATCAAAGGGGAGGCGAGACCCAGTACTTC. This codes for CATSRDQRGGETQYF.

The gene calls are TRBV18 and TRBJ2-2, with D unresolved. Trimming cost V 3 bases and J 4 bases, with 18 bases left between them. Germline lookup yields CDR1 KGHSH and CDR2 LQKENI. This CDR3 has 17 amino acids. CDR3 protein: CASSPSPRAGRTGELFF. The DNA for the CDR3 is TGTGCCAGCTCACCGAGTCCTAGGGCCGGTCGCACCGGGGAGCTGTTTTTT.

V usage is TRBV5-6 and J usage is TRBJ2-7; D gene ambiguous. CDR3 length: 11 amino acids. Trimming removed 4 bases from V and 7 bases from J, with 9 bases in between. Germline CDR1 is SGHDT and CDR2 is YYEEEE. CDR3 region: CASSHLGEQYF. The CDR3 DNA sequence: TGTGCCAGCAGCCATCTCGGGGAGCAGTACTTC.

The rearrangement uses TRBV7-2 and TRBJ2-1; a possible D gene is TRBD1 (6 bases). CDR1 is SGHTA, CDR2 FQGNSA, per germline. V lost 5 bases and J lost 0, with 23 bases in between. There are 19 residues in the CDR3. For the CDR3, the DNA is TGTGCCAGCAGCGATCCTATACACGGGACACTCCGCTCCTACAATGAGCAGTTCTTC. Residues: CASSDPIHGTLRSYNEQFF.